The following is a T cell receptor (beta chain) sequence with its context. The sample is drawn from a study of blood T cell repertoires in COVID-19. Study at large: There were acute and convalescent COVID-19 samples, and they came from the United States, Italy and Spain. T cells, B-cell-depleted T cells, or PBMCs supplied cDNA or gDNA.

V was cut by 5 bases and J by 7 bases, with 6 bases left in between. This CDR3 has 12 amino acids. From germline, CDR1 is LGHDT and CDR2 YNNKEL (reference sequence). Original analysis: Counts of nucleated cells, estimated from reference gene primer amplification, were obtained. Here immunoSEQ multiplex PCR was the method, and the copy in TCRdb shows in-frame clones only, minus some. That table furnishes V, J and clone size, whereas the DNA furnished D and trimming. The table lists roughly 180,000 clones, about four fifths of them singletons. The material sequenced was peripheral blood. The clonotype originates from a man between 35 and 55 years old who had recovered from COVID-19. The chain combines TRBV3-1 (or the pseudogene TRBV3-2) with TRBJ1-6; D possibly corresponds to TRBD1 (5 bases). CDR3 protein: CASSRGNSPLHF. The CDR3 DNA sequence: TGTGCCAGCAGCAGGGGAAATTCACCCCTCCACTTT.